This entry features one T cell receptor beta chain sequence. The antigen is undetermined. Germline V gene lookup returns CDR1 MDHEN and CDR2 SYDVKM. This CDR3 is 15 amino acids long. The data derive from a study of monozygotic twins with inflammatory bowel disease. General study findings and limits: Healthy twins showed more clonotype sharing with others than IBD patients, especially patients with disease activity. Subtypes among T cells remained indistinguishable.

TCRdb derives one entry per CDR3 protein from the 5' RACE reads, leaving out DNA. The repertoire shows 150,000 to 200,000 distinct CDR3 sequences; the top ten hold approximately 3%. The sample was blood. The V gene is TRBV28, the J gene TRBJ2-3; TCRdb returns TRBD1, unconfirmable since there is no DNA. The sequence was collected from a human donor with ulcerative colitis or Crohn's disease, or a healthy co-twin of an affected twin (not recorded which). CDR3: CASSPTGQGGDTQYF.